This TCR beta chain is from a study of blood T cell repertoires in COVID-19. This CDR3 spans 15 amino acids. Trimming cost V 0 bases and J 2 bases, with 12 bases left between them. Looked up from germline, CDR1 is SGDLS and CDR2 is YYNGEE. The assay was immunoSEQ multiplex PCR, and TCRdb's table has in-frame clones only and misses some. The data hold tens of thousands of clones, with around 80% observed a single time. What was sequenced was peripheral blood. The chain joins TRBV9 to TRBJ2-7, with D perhaps TRBD1 (6 bases). This TCR came from a human donor in a cohort sampled during active COVID-19. CDR3 DNA sequence: TGTGCCAGCAGCGTAGCGGGGCAGGGGACCTACGAGCAGTACTTC. It codes for CASSVAGQGTYEQYF. Filled out from reference TRBV9 and TRBJ2-7, the complete variable domain reads DSGVTQTPKHLITATGQRVTLRCSPRSGDLSVYWYQQSLDQGLQFLIQYYNGEERAKGNILERFSAQQFPDLHSELNLSSLELGDSALYFCASSVAGQGTYEQYFGPGTRLTVT.